The 16 T cell receptor beta chains given below trace back to one sample, sequenced in a study of T cell responses to AZD1222 COVID-19 vaccine. The data were produced by immunoSEQ multiplex PCR, yet TCRdb's version contains in-frame clones alone and is incomplete. The profile shows about 100,000 clones, over 80% of them singletons. Sequenced here: peripheral blood, sampled 28 days after the second AZD1222 dose. These receptors all come from an adult who received the AZD1222 COVID-19 vaccine.

V gene TRBV5-1 combines with J gene TRBJ2-3; 12 nucleotides match TRBD2. The V and J ends lost 0 bases and 1 base, in that order; junction bases with no gene match: 3. The V gene's germline CDR1 is SGHRS and CDR2 YFSETQ. This CDR3 spans 17 amino acids. CDR3 residues: CASSLASGRAGTDTQYF. CDR3 coding DNA: TGCGCCAGCAGCTTGGCTAGCGGGAGGGCCGGCACAGATACGCAGTATTTT.

CDR3 nucleotides: TGCGCCAGCAGCTTGAACGGACCAGATACGCAGTATTTT. It codes for CASSLNGPDTQYF. V is TRBV5-1 and J is TRBJ2-3; D is ambiguous. With 1 base removed from V and 4 bases from J, the gap between germline ends came to 7 bases. Germline V gives CDR1 SGHRS, CDR2 YFSETQ. This CDR3 comprises 13 residues.

The rearrangement links TRBV4-2 to TRBJ1-1, with a tentative D call TRBD1 (6 bases). Germline loops: CDR1 LGHNA, CDR2 YNFKEQ. The CDR3 length is 18 residues. Trimming stripped 8 bases from V and 3 bases from J, with 28 bases between. DNA for the CDR3: TGTGCCAGCCGAATACTCCCGGGGGCCAATGTCGGGTACACTGAAGCTTTCTTT. This encodes CASRILPGANVGYTEAFF.

This clone showed up just once. V and J are TRBV7-2 and TRBJ1-4; no clear D. CDR3 length: 13 residues. Per germline, CDR1 SGHTA and CDR2 FQGNSA. Deletions cut 1 base from V and 3 bases from J, with 3 bases between. The CDR3 reads CASSLGPNEKLFF. In nucleotides, the CDR3 is TGTGCCAGCAGCTTAGGACCTAATGAAAAACTGTTTTTT.

The CDR3 DNA reads TGTGCCAGCAGTGACTGGGGTAGCGGGCGAGAGCAGTTCTTC. This translates into CASSDWGSGREQFF. V gene TRBV6-4 combines with J gene TRBJ2-1; 7 bases are shared with TRBD2. V was pared by 1 base and J by 10 bases, with 7 bases of the junction left unmatched. CDR1 and CDR2 from the germline V gene are MRHNA and SNTAGT. This CDR3 contains 14 residues.

The gene calls are TRBV29-1 and TRBJ2-2, with D possibly being TRBD1 (5 bases). Germline-derived CDR1 and CDR2 are SQVTM and ANQGSEA. This CDR3 is built from 16 residues. Trimming shortened V by 6 bases and J by 1 base, and 18 bases separated the two germline ends. The DNA for the CDR3 is TGCAGCGTCCGCTCGTGGATAGGGGTGAACACCGGGGAGCTGTTTTTT. Amino acids: CSVRSWIGVNTGELFF.

The chain uses TRBV7-6 and TRBJ2-7; weak D call: TRBD1 (6 bases). CDR3 length: 13 amino acids. Per germline, CDR1 SGHVS and CDR2 FNYEAQ. Trimming took off 4 bases at V and 3 bases at J, with 10 bases between the two ends. The CDR3 nucleotides read TGTGCCAGCAGCTCTACACAGGGCTACGAGCAGTACTTC. Its translation: CASSSTQGYEQYF.

The chain carries TRBV29-1 and TRBJ1-2, with D unclear. This CDR3 has 13 residues. Germline CDR1 is SQVTM and CDR2 is ANQGSEA. V was shortened by 3 bases and J by 5 bases, with 13 bases between the two germline ends. In nucleotides, the CDR3 is TGCAGCGTTGAGGCCAGGACGGCATATGGCTACACCTTC. It translates to CSVEARTAYGYTF.

V is TRBV28 and J is TRBJ2-2, with 8 bases lining up with TRBD2. This CDR3 has 15 amino acids. Losses at the gene ends were 6 bases for V and 3 bases for J; bases not matched to a gene: 6. The V gene's germline CDR1 is MDHEN and CDR2 SYDVKM. The CDR3 bases are TGTGCCAGCAGGGGAGCGGGAGCCCACACCGGGGAGCTGTTTTTT. It specifies CASRGAGAHTGELFF.

This rearrangement joins TRBV29-1 to TRBJ1-1; the match to TRBD1 covers 8 bases. The CDR3 is made up of 15 amino acids. J lost 1 base, V lost 6 bases, and 10 bases had no gene match. CDR1 and CDR2 (germline): SQVTM, ANQGSEA. The CDR3 nucleotides are TGCAGCGTGCAAGACAGGGGAGTATCGAACACTGAAGCTTTCTTT. Protein product: CSVQDRGVSNTEAFF.

The chain couples TRBV24-1 to TRBJ2-1; D is unclear. Germline V gene lookup returns CDR1 KGHDR and CDR2 SFDVKD. The CDR3 is made up of 16 amino acids. With 3 bases removed from V and 3 bases from J, the gap between germline ends came to 14 bases. CDR3 coding DNA: TGTGCCACCAGTGATGACGGACCACGCCACTACAATGAGCAGTTCTTC. Amino acid sequence: CATSDDGPRHYNEQFF.

Turning to this clone: Additional DNA sequences in this sample encode the identical CDR3. The J gene is TRBJ2-1, the V gene TRBV11-2, with 8 bases matching TRBD1. Germline V CDR1 and CDR2: SGHAT, FQNNGV. Losses at the gene ends were 3 bases for V and 5 bases for J; bases not matched to a gene: 6. This CDR3 region has 15 residues. CDR3: CASSLGQGANNEQFF. CDR3 bases: TGTGCCAGCAGCTTGGGGCAGGGGGCCAACAATGAGCAGTTCTTC.

This chain uses TRBV7-2 with TRBJ2-7; possible D gene TRBD2, 5 bases. This CDR3 spans 15 amino acids. Trimming cost V 4 bases and J 0 bases, with 13 bases left between them. Germline V gene data show CDR1 as SGHTA and CDR2 as FQGNSA. This CDR3 is CASSSAGLRSYEQYF. The CDR3 coding sequence is TGTGCCAGCAGCTCGGCCGGACTCCGCTCCTACGAGCAGTACTTC.

V gene TRBV3-1 (or the pseudogene TRBV3-2) combines with J gene TRBJ2-2, with 16 bases that match TRBD2. This CDR3 is 18 amino acids long. The germline CDR1 and CDR2 sequences are LGHDT and YNNKEL (reference sequence). V lost 8 bases and J lost 6; bases outside the gene matches: 12. CDR3 coding DNA: TGTGCCAGCCGCTCTCCGGGACTAGCGGGAGGGCGCGCCGGGGAGCTGTTTTTT. It translates to CASRSPGLAGGRAGELFF.

The chain couples TRBV7-2 to TRBJ2-7; 7 nucleotides align to TRBD1. Trimming cost V 0 bases and J 5 bases; bases outside gene matches: 7. Per the germline V gene, CDR1 is SGHTA and CDR2 is FQGNSA. CDR3 size: 15 residues. The CDR3 sequence is CASSLARGPRDEQYF. The CDR3 nucleotides read TGTGCCAGCAGCTTAGCGAGGGGGCCCCGGGACGAGCAGTACTTC. Combining the CDR3 with reference TRBV7-2 and TRBJ2-7 gives the whole variable domain GAGVSQSPSNKVTEKGKDVELRCDPISGHTALYWYRQSLGQGLEFLIYFQGNSAPDKSGLPSDRFSAERTGGSVSTLTIQRTQQEDSAVYLCASSLARGPRDEQYFGPGTRLTVT.

V is TRBV10-3 and J is TRBJ1-1, with unresolved D. The CDR3 consists of 15 residues. Germline-derived CDR1 and CDR2 are ENHRY and SYGVKD. The V end lost 0 bases, the J end lost 0 bases, and 8 bases lay between the germline ends. CDR3: CAISESPGLNTEAFF. CDR3 coding DNA: TGTGCCATCAGTGAGTCCCCGGGTCTGAACACTGAAGCTTTCTTT.